Listed here are 3 T cell receptor beta chains from one sample, sequenced in a study of T cell responses to AZD1222 COVID-19 vaccine. The data were produced by immunoSEQ multiplex PCR, yet TCRdb's version contains in-frame clones alone and is incomplete. In the table there are 100,000 or so clones, about 88% of which are singletons. The starting material was peripheral blood, obtained on day 0 of AZD1222 vaccination. The receptor set was obtained from an adult in good health.

V and J are TRBV5-1 and TRBJ1-1; D ambiguous. With 0 bases removed from V and 5 bases from J, the gap between germline ends came to 14 bases. The germline gives CDR1 SGHRS, CDR2 YFSETQ. CDR3 size: 15 residues. CDR3 DNA: TGCGCCAGCAGCTTGGACACCAAAAAGGAGACTGAAGCTTTCTTT. Its protein is CASSLDTKKETEAFF.

V gene TRBV4-2 combines with J gene TRBJ2-7, with 8 nucleotides matching TRBD1. CDR1 and CDR2 (germline): LGHNA, YNFKEQ. This CDR3 region has 17 residues. The trim removed 0 bases at V and 0 bases at J, leaving 7 bases unmatched. In DNA, the CDR3 is TGTGCCAGCAGCCAAGAGGGGACAGGTCGGAGCTCCTACGAGCAGTACTTC. Translated, it gives CASSQEGTGRSSYEQYF.

The CDR3 DNA reads as TGTGCCAGCAGCCCCGCCAGCGGGGAAGAGCAGTTCTTC. Translated, it gives CASSPASGEEQFF. V usage is TRBV4-2 and J usage is TRBJ2-1; 7 bases align to TRBD2. CDR1 and CDR2 from the germline V gene are LGHNA and YNFKEQ. The CDR3 totals 13 residues. J gave up 10 bases and V 4 bases, and 7 bases lay outside the gene matches.